Presented here are 9 T cell receptor beta chains from one specimen sequenced in a study of regulatory T cells in long-lasting Graves disease. According to the study, TCR beta libraries were built with iRepertoire HTBI primers and CDR3-region Arm-PCR. TCRdb independently ran MiXCR on the multiplex PCR reads; one entry per CDR3 protein. Of about 450,000 distinct CDR3 sequences in the sample, around 20% were seen once. Time point of the sample: persistent/refractory GD, antithyroid drugs over 5 years with positive TRAb. Scientists built the TCR library using RNA that was extracted from PBMCs. The material was peripheral blood mononuclear cells (PBMCs), obtained when the disease was refractory, from a patient treated with antithyroid drugs. The receptors stem from a female donor with Graves disease.

In DNA, the CDR3 is TGTGCCAGCAGCGCCTTTGGGCACTCTGGAAACACCATATATTTT. The encoded protein is CASSAFGHSGNTIYF. The chain combines TRBV9 with TRBJ1-3; D not resolved. V was shortened by 3 bases and J by 0 bases, with 10 bases between the two germline ends. Looked up from germline, CDR1 is SGDLS and CDR2 is YYNGEE. The CDR3 length is 15 residues.

The gene calls are TRBV20-1 and TRBJ1-1, with 8 bases that match TRBD1. This CDR3 has 13 amino acids. Germline V gene lookup returns CDR1 DFQATT and CDR2 SNEGSKA (reference sequence). J lost 4 bases, V lost 5 bases, and 6 bases had no gene match. The CDR3 nucleotides are TGCAGTGCTCGGGAAACAGGGGGCACTGAAGCTTTCTTT. Translation gives CSARETGGTEAFF.

The chain joins TRBV3-1 to TRBJ2-7; 11 nucleotides align to TRBD2. This CDR3 comprises 15 residues. Germline-derived CDR1 and CDR2 are LGHDT and YNNKEL (reference sequence). V dropped 1 base and J dropped 6; count of bases not matched to a gene: 5. In nucleotides, the CDR3 is TGTGCCAGCAGCCAAGTGTCCCTAGCGGGAGGCGAGCAGTACTTC. It specifies CASSQVSLAGGEQYF.

CDR3 nucleotide sequence: TGTGCCAGCAGCCCTGGACGGGGAAATGAAAAACTGTTTTTT. Its translation: CASSPGRGNEKLFF. The rearrangement links TRBV13 to TRBJ1-4; D gene ambiguous. Trimming took off 5 bases at V and 5 bases at J, with 12 bases between the two ends. There are 14 residues in the CDR3. CDR1 and CDR2 from the germline V gene are PRHDT and FYEKMQ (reference sequence).

Regarding this clonotype: This may be a read error: a much more frequent sequence differs by one nucleotide. This chain connects TRBV27 to TRBJ1-5; maybe TRBD1 (6 bases). The V gene's germline CDR1 is MNHEY and CDR2 SMNVEV (reference sequence). V lost 8 bases and J lost 1, with 15 bases in between. The CDR3 runs 15 residues. CDR3 nucleotides: TGTGCCAGCGGCTTGACAGGAATAAGCAATCAGCCCCAGCATTTT. As protein: CASGLTGISNQPQHF.

At least ten counts were recorded for this clonotype. The chain joins TRBV28 to TRBJ1-2; D gene unclear. CDR1 and CDR2 from the germline V gene are MDHEN and SYDVKM. This CDR3 has 14 residues. The V end lost 6 bases, the J end lost 7 bases, and 18 bases lay between the germline ends. The CDR3 DNA is TGTGCCAGCAGCCAGCCCCGGAGGGTGGGTGGCTACACCTTC. It encodes CASSQPRRVGGYTF.

This clonotype was seen many times. V and J are TRBV7-2 and TRBJ2-7; TRBD2 matches 9 bases. Germline CDR1 and CDR2: SGHTA and FQGNSA. The CDR3 spans 15 residues. J was trimmed by 5 bases and V by 1 base; bases with no gene match: 6. The CDR3 loop is CASSLGGGRADEQYF. The CDR3 nucleotides are TGTGCCAGCAGCTTAGGGGGCGGGAGGGCCGACGAGCAGTACTTC.

This clonotype was seen at least ten times. The chain links TRBV6-1 to TRBJ2-2, with 7 bases aligning to TRBD1. Unmatched junction bases numbered 12, after V lost 6 bases and J lost 5 bases. This CDR3 spans 16 amino acids. Germline CDR1 and CDR2: MNHNS and SASEGT. The CDR3 DNA is TGTGCCAGCAGCGAGCGGACAGGACGGACTACCGGGGAGCTGTTTTTT. Translating gives CASSERTGRTTGELFF.

This clonotype has a handful of counts. The rearrangement joins TRBV9 to TRBJ1-4; the D gene is possibly TRBD1 (6 bases). The V end lost 0 bases, the J end lost 7 bases, and 13 bases lay between the germline ends. CDR3 length equals 15 residues. The germline gives CDR1 SGDLS, CDR2 YYNGEE. The CDR3 DNA sequence: TGTGCCAGCAGCGTAGAACAGGGTGTTGGTGAAAAACTGTTTTTT. Encoded protein: CASSVEQGVGEKLFF.